The 20 T cell receptor beta chains below were found in one sample sequenced in a study of CD8 T cells in ankylosing spondylitis. The antigens for these receptors are not known. Via MiXCR, TCRdb re-called the 5' RACE reads, giving one row per CDR3 protein. The sample carries about 500,000 distinct CDR3 sequences, 9.5% to 15% recorded once. Study-level results: Typical of ankylosing spondylitis blood, it appeared, was a TCR beta motif of eight highly homologous variants.

Material for sequencing was blood, either unsorted or a sorted T cell fraction (not recorded which). These receptors were collected from a male donor with ankylosing spondylitis.

The chain combines TRBV11-3 with TRBJ1-1; possible D gene TRBD1, 6 bases. V was clipped by 7 bases and J by 4 bases, with 16 bases between them. In germline, CDR1 is SGHNT, CDR2 YENEEA. The CDR3 has 14 amino acids. This CDR3 reads CASTQRGGGTEAFF. The DNA for the CDR3 is TGTGCCAGCACCCAGCGGGGGGGCGGCACTGAAGCTTTCTTT.

This clonotype showed up just a few times. The V call is TRBV5-1, the J call TRBJ2-3; 8 nucleotides match TRBD1. After removal of 0 bases from V and 3 bases from J, the junction contained 9 bases not matched to a gene. The CDR3 is made up of 17 amino acids. Germline-derived CDR1 and CDR2 are SGHRS and YFSETQ. The CDR3 here is CASSLGSQDRVTDTQYF. The CDR3 DNA reads as TGCGCCAGCAGCTTGGGATCTCAGGACAGGGTGACAGATACGCAGTATTTT. The full variable domain, in which reference TRBV5-1 and TRBJ2-3 provide the parts outside the CDR3, is KAGVTQTPRYLIKTRGQQVTLSCSPISGHRSVSWYQQTPGQGLQFLFEYFSETQRNKGNFPGRFSGRQFSNSRSEMNVSTLELGDSALYLCASSLGSQDRVTDTQYFGPGTRLTVL.

A few counts support this clonotype. The gene calls are TRBV10-3 and TRBJ2-1; D call uncertain. This CDR3 is 19 amino acids long. Trimming cost V 8 bases and J 0 bases, with 26 bases left between them. Germline-derived CDR1 and CDR2 are ENHRY and SYGVKD. The CDR3 loop is CAIEMYWARSTHSYNEQFF. CDR3 bases: TGTGCCATCGAAATGTATTGGGCCAGATCGACCCACTCCTACAATGAGCAGTTCTTC.

The chain is built from TRBV14 and TRBJ2-3, with 9 nucleotides matching TRBD2. Germline CDR1 is SGHDN and CDR2 is FVKESK. V shed 3 bases and J 1 base; nucleotides not matched to a gene: 2. The CDR3 runs 15 residues. The DNA for the CDR3 is TGTGCCAGCAGCCACTGGACTAGCGGCACAGATACGCAGTATTTT. Translating it yields CASSHWTSGTDTQYF.

The sample holds a few counts of this clonotype. This chain links TRBV20-1 with TRBJ1-1; D not resolved. The CDR3 totals 11 residues. The V gene lost 6 bases and the J gene lost 5 bases, with 10 bases spanning the gap. Germline loops: CDR1 DFQATT, CDR2 SNEGSKA (reference sequence). The CDR3: CSASQWTEAFF. The CDR3 DNA reads as TGCAGTGCGAGTCAGTGGACTGAAGCTTTCTTT.

This clonotype was found a few times. The chain employs TRBV12-3 or TRBV12-4 and TRBJ2-6; perhaps TRBD1 as D (5 bases). The CDR3 spans 11 residues. Trimming took 5 bases from V and 12 from J, leaving 8 bases between them. CDR3 in amino acids: CASSPQGVLTF. CDR3 coding DNA: TGTGCCAGCAGTCCCCAGGGCGTCCTGACTTTC.

The chain links TRBV18 to TRBJ2-7; no reliable D call. The CDR3 runs to 15 residues. V was pared by 0 bases and J by 2 bases, with 11 bases between. Germline CDR1 reads KGHSH; CDR2 reads LQKENI. CDR3 coding DNA: TGTGCCAGCTCACCACCATCGGTTTCGGCCTACGAGCAGTACTTC. Translated, it gives CASSPPSVSAYEQYF.

The gene calls are TRBV20-1 and TRBJ2-5; D is possibly TRBD1 (6 bases). Germline CDR1 DFQATT, CDR2 SNEGSKA (reference sequence). CDR3 size: 14 residues. V gave up 2 bases and J gave up 1 base, with 11 bases separating them. The CDR3 DNA reads as TGCAGTGCTAGATCAGGGGCTCGCCAAGAGACCCAGTACTTC. Its translation: CSARSGARQETQYF.

This clonotype was seen only a few times. The chain couples TRBV24-1 to TRBJ1-2; the D gene is possibly TRBD1 (5 bases). V lost 4 bases to trimming and J lost 8 bases, with 19 bases between them. There are 15 residues in the CDR3. Germline CDR1 and CDR2: KGHDR and SFDVKD. The DNA for the CDR3 is TGTGCCACCAGTGACGCCGGGGCCGAGGAAAGCGGCTACACCTTC. Its protein product is CATSDAGAEESGYTF.

In its sample, this clonotype was seen a few times. The chain links TRBV6-1 to TRBJ1-2; possible D gene TRBD1, 5 bases. The CDR3 has 13 residues. V gave up 2 bases and J gave up 5 bases, with 9 bases separating them. CDR1 and CDR2 from the germline V gene are MNHNS and SASEGT. As DNA, the CDR3 is TGTGCCAGCAGTGAATGGGGGACGTATGGCTACACCTTC. Translated, it gives CASSEWGTYGYTF.

J is TRBJ2-2 and V is TRBV5-1; TRBD2 agrees at 9 bases. This CDR3 has 16 residues. Germline V lookup: CDR1 SGHRS, CDR2 YFSETQ. The junction had 4 bases not matched to a gene; V was cut back by 4 bases and J by 0 bases. The CDR3 DNA reads as TGCGCCAGCAGCCCGGCGGGAGGGTCGAACACCGGGGAGCTGTTTTTT. Its protein product is CASSPAGGSNTGELFF.

This chain links TRBV20-1 with TRBJ2-5, with 8 bases identical to TRBD2. The CDR3 spans 15 residues. Germline-derived CDR1 and CDR2 are DFQATT and SNEGSKA (reference sequence). J lost 4 bases, V lost 0 bases, and 7 bases had no gene match. CDR3 in amino acids: CSARDWPSGSETQYF. CDR3 in DNA: TGCAGTGCTAGAGATTGGCCTAGCGGGTCAGAGACCCAGTACTTC.

This clonotype occurred a few times. Here the CDR3 DNA reads TGTGCCAGCAGTTTTGAGCCGGGGGATGAGCAGTTCTTC. Its protein is CASSFEPGDEQFF. The chain uses TRBV12-3 or TRBV12-4 and TRBJ2-1; TRBD2 might be the D (6 bases). CDR3 length: 13 residues. V was cut by 3 bases and J by 8 bases, with 11 bases left in between.

The V gene is TRBV30, the J gene TRBJ1-1, with a possible D match to TRBD1 (6 bases). The CDR3 has 13 residues. V was clipped by 2 bases and J by 0 bases, with 7 bases between them. CDR1 and CDR2 (germline): GTSNPN, SVGIG (reference sequence). DNA for the CDR3: TGTGCCTGGAGTCAGGGGATGAACACTGAAGCTTTCTTT. The encoded protein is CAWSQGMNTEAFF. The variable domain in full, completed from reference TRBV30 and TRBJ1-1, reads SQTIHQWPATLVQPVGSPLSLECTVEGTSNPNLYWYRQAAGRGLQLLFYSVGIGQISSEVPQNLSASRPQDRQFILSSKKLLLSDSGFYLCAWSQGMNTEAFFGQGTRLTVV.

This clonotype occurred many times. The rearrangement joins TRBV29-1 to TRBJ1-1; D is undetermined. The length of the CDR3 is 11 residues. Trimming took off 7 bases at V and 5 bases at J, with 11 bases between the two ends. Germline V gene sequence: CDR1 SQVTM, CDR2 ANQGSEA. For the CDR3, the DNA is TGCAGCGCCCATTCGAATACTGAAGCTTTCTTT. Amino acid sequence: CSAHSNTEAFF.

The chain couples TRBV20-1 to TRBJ1-3; no clear D. Germline V gene lookup returns CDR1 DFQATT and CDR2 SNEGSKA (reference sequence). V lost 5 bases and J 3 bases, leaving 14 bases between the germline ends. The CDR3 extends over 14 amino acids. CDR3 sequence (DNA): TGCAGTGCTCCCGATCCTAGAGATGGAAACACCATATATTTT. This encodes CSAPDPRDGNTIYF.

The chain uses TRBV5-1 and TRBJ2-7; D remains unclear. The V gene's germline CDR1 is SGHRS and CDR2 YFSETQ. The CDR3 totals 14 residues. The V end lost 6 bases, the J end lost 3 bases, and 16 bases lay between the germline ends. The CDR3 here is CASTPVIGNYEQYF. The CDR3 coding sequence is TGCGCCAGCACCCCCGTCATAGGGAACTACGAGCAGTACTTC.

The chain has TRBV20-1 and TRBJ1-5, with 7 bases matching TRBD1. The trim removed 8 bases at V and 0 bases at J, leaving 10 bases unmatched. The CDR3 spans 15 residues. Germline V gene sequence: CDR1 DFQATT, CDR2 SNEGSKA (reference sequence). DNA of the CDR3: TGCAGTTCGTTATCCGGGACAGATAGCAATCAGCCCCAGCATTTT. This codes for CSSLSGTDSNQPQHF.

V gene TRBV20-1 combines with J gene TRBJ1-5; D is unresolved. CDR3 length: 13 residues. Trimming stripped 2 bases from V and 4 bases from J, with 9 bases between. CDR1 DFQATT and CDR2 SNEGSKA come from the germline V gene (reference sequence). The CDR3 DNA sequence: TGCAGTGCTAGAATGTGGGGAAATCAGCCCCAGCATTTT. Its protein product is CSARMWGNQPQHF.

In this sample, this clonotype turned up many times. The V gene is TRBV29-1, the J gene TRBJ1-6, with 7 nucleotides matching TRBD1. Germline V gives CDR1 SQVTM, CDR2 ANQGSEA. The CDR3 loop spans 14 amino acids. V gave up 4 bases and J gave up 6 bases; unmatched junction bases: 6. The CDR3: CSVGEGAGNSPLHF. In DNA, the CDR3 is TGCAGCGTTGGAGAGGGGGCGGGTAATTCACCCCTCCACTTT.